A selection of T cell receptor beta chains follows, all from one sample in a study of cytomegalovirus exposure and HLA in healthy donors. Method: immunoSEQ multiplex PCR; TCRdb's copy keeps in-frame clones and lacks some. The sample carries roughly 100,000 clones, 60% to 85% recorded once. The sample taken for sequencing was PBMCs. These receptors originate from a man between 35 and 55 years old in good health and CMV-seronegative. The CDR3 runs from the conserved cysteine through the conserved F or W. The order of the fields is clone size, D gene, J gene, V gene, CDR3 protein, CDR3 DNA. A D gene is named only where the DNA matches it firmly. Clone size is given for some rows only: seen once, a few or many times, or a class if the clone is expanded.

few NA TRBJ1-5 TRBV18 CASSPQRQVSNQPQHF TGTGCCAGCTCACCACAGAGACAGGTTAGCAATCAGCCCCAGCATTTT
once TRBD1 TRBJ1-5 TRBV19 CASTPGQGNQPQHF TGTGCCAGTACCCCGGGACAGGGGAATCAGCCCCAGCATTTT
NA NA TRBJ1-2 TRBV7-9 CASTEQSHNYGYTF TGTGCCAGCACCGAGCAAAGTCATAACTATGGCTACACCTTC
NA NA TRBJ2-1 TRBV15 CATSRADGEISSSYNEQFF TGTGCCACCAGCAGAGCGGATGGGGAGATTTCGAGCTCCTACAATGAGCAGTTCTTC
NA NA TRBJ2-2 TRBV28 CASSFGGRGLGTGELFF TGTGCCAGCAGTTTTGGTGGCCGGGGGTTGGGCACCGGGGAGCTGTTTTTT
NA TRBD1 TRBJ1-4 TRBV5-1 CASSLSGTGGEKLFF TGCGCCAGCAGCTTATCCGGGACAGGGGGTGAAAAACTGTTTTTT
NA TRBD1 TRBJ2-7 TRBV27 CASSWTGEAYEQYF TGTGCCAGCAGTTGGACAGGGGAGGCCTACGAGCAGTACTTC
NA TRBD1 TRBJ2-7 TRBV10-3 CATRGTGQDEQYF TGTGCCACGCGGGGGACAGGGCAGGACGAGCAGTACTTC
NA TRBD2 TRBJ2-2 TRBV19 CASSFGTSGPGELFF TGTGCCAGTAGTTTCGGGACTAGCGGACCCGGGGAGCTGTTTTTT
NA NA TRBJ1-1 TRBV5-1 CASSLAGRDPEAFF TGCGCCAGCAGCTTGGCCGGGAGGGACCCTGAAGCTTTCTTT
few NA TRBJ1-1 TRBV27 CASSPPGIAEAFF TGTGCCAGCAGTCCCCCAGGGATTGCTGAAGCTTTCTTT
few TRBD1 TRBJ1-5 TRBV7-3 CASSLGGQGYSNQPQHF TGTGCCAGCAGCTTAGGGGGACAGGGATATAGCAATCAGCCCCAGCATTTT
NA NA TRBJ1-5 TRBV4-1 CASSQAPNRVVQPQHF TGCGCCAGCAGCCAAGCACCAAACAGGGTCGTTCAGCCCCAGCATTTT
NA TRBD2 TRBJ2-1 TRBV27 CASSLSVAGGSFSYNEQFF TGTGCCAGCAGTTTATCGGTAGCGGGAGGCTCTTTTTCCTACAATGAGCAGTTCTTC
NA NA TRBJ2-7 TRBV7-8 CASSLEPGWYEQYF TGTGCCAGCAGCTTAGAGCCAGGGTGGTACGAGCAGTACTTC
NA TRBD2 TRBJ2-1 TRBV7-3 CASSPASGGPFGNNEQFF TGTGCCAGCAGCCCTGCCAGCGGGGGTCCCTTCGGCAACAATGAGCAGTTCTTC
NA NA TRBJ1-1 TRBV7-8 CASSSGGGRNTEAFF TGTGCCAGCAGCTCCGGGGGGGGGCGGAACACTGAAGCTTTCTTT
few NA TRBJ2-3 TRBV5-6 CARSEEGDTDTQYF TGTGCCAGAAGCGAAGAAGGGGACACAGATACGCAGTATTTT
NA TRBD1 TRBJ2-7 TRBV14 CASSQGDRVREQYF TGTGCCAGCAGCCAAGGAGACAGGGTAAGAGAGCAGTACTTC
NA TRBD1 TRBJ2-2 TRBV5-1 CASTTGTANTGELFF TGCGCCAGCACAACCGGGACAGCGAACACCGGGGAGCTGTTTTTT
few TRBD1 TRBJ2-4 TRBV5-4 CASSLDRGRAGAKNIQYF TGTGCCAGCAGCTTGGACAGGGGGCGAGCGGGAGCCAAAAACATTCAGTACTTC
NA TRBD2 TRBJ2-7 TRBV27 CASRASGRAWTYEQYF TGTGCCAGCAGGGCTAGCGGGAGGGCCTGGACCTACGAGCAGTACTTC
NA TRBD1 TRBJ2-1 TRBV2 CASSYKAPGTGWNNEQFF TGTGCCAGCAGTTATAAGGCACCCGGGACAGGGTGGAATAATGAGCAGTTCTTC
few TRBD2 TRBJ2-3 TRBV19 CASSIGRRTDTQYF TGTGCCAGTAGTATCGGGAGGCGGACAGATACGCAGTATTTT
NA TRBD2 TRBJ2-1 TRBV7-9 CASSRSRTSEHNEQFF TGTGCCAGCAGCCGGTCGCGGACTAGCGAACACAATGAGCAGTTCTTC
once NA TRBJ2-7 TRBV7-9 CASSLGRDSYEQYF TGTGCCAGCAGCTTGGGCAGGGACTCCTACGAGCAGTACTTC
NA TRBD1 TRBJ2-5 TRBV7-2 CASSYPDRVETQYF TGTGCCAGCAGCTACCCGGACAGGGTCGAGACCCAGTACTTC
NA NA TRBJ1-2 TRBV6-5 CASSPPIPYGYTF TGTGCCAGCAGTCCCCCTATTCCCTATGGCTACACCTTC
few TRBD1 TRBJ1-2 TRBV5-6 CASRSPGQGDYGYTF TGTGCCAGCAGGAGCCCGGGACAGGGAGACTATGGCTACACCTTC
NA NA TRBJ1-6 TRBV7-9 CASSEQYNSPLHF TGTGCCAGCAGCGAACAGTATAATTCACCCCTCCACTTT
NA NA TRBJ2-3 TRBV7-9 CSSSATTDTQYF TGTTCCAGCAGCGCGACAACAGATACGCAGTATTTT
NA NA TRBJ2-7 TRBV19 CASSIQTVRDEQYF TGTGCCAGTAGTATTCAGACAGTACGAGACGAGCAGTACTTC
few NA TRBJ1-1 TRBV19 CASSIELTKNTEAFF TGTGCCAGTAGTATAGAGCTGACAAAGAACACTGAAGCTTTCTTT
NA TRBD1 TRBJ2-4 TRBV2 CASSDPRDRKNIQYF TGTGCCAGCAGTGATCCAAGGGACAGGAAAAACATTCAGTACTTC
NA TRBD1 TRBJ1-3 TRBV28 CASSPDRGTGNTIYF TGTGCCAGCAGTCCCGACAGGGGTACTGGAAACACCATATATTTT
NA NA TRBJ2-7 TRBV11-2 CASSLSSSSTYEQYF TGTGCCAGCAGCTTATCGAGTTCTTCCACCTACGAGCAGTACTTC
NA TRBD1 TRBJ1-1 TRBV28 CASSLEAGGSTEAFF TGTGCCAGCAGTTTGGAGGCAGGGGGCAGCACTGAAGCTTTCTTT